This TCR beta chain stems from a study of OX40 agonist ivuxolimab in advanced cancers. Any history of autoimmune disease or systemic immunosuppression disqualified patients. Clones were read by immunoSEQ multiplex PCR, and TCRdb kept only the in-frame ones, dropping some. Here the sample spans over 65,000 clones, around 79% being singletons. The germline V gene has CDR1 LGHNA and CDR2 YNFKEQ. V lost 4 bases to trimming and J lost 4 bases, with 13 bases between them. The CDR3 spans 14 residues. The chain recombines TRBV4-2 with TRBJ1-1; D possibly corresponds to TRBD1 (6 bases). The sequence came from an adult with an advanced solid tumor such as melanoma, head and neck, liver or kidney cancer. Source: CD4+ or CD8+ T cells sorted from blood, taken in a trial of the OX40 agonist ivuxolimab. The CDR3 bases are TGTGCCAGCAGCCCCCGCCTACAGGGCACTGAAGCTTTCTTT. Translation gives CASSPRLQGTEAFF.